This record concerns one TCR beta chain sequence. Its cognate antigen has yet to be identified. The sample was run on an Illumina HiSeq 2000. TCR beta cDNA libraries were prepared using 5'RACE template switching, which introduced a universal primer site and unique molecular identifiers. cDNA synthesis was primed from the TCR beta constant segment, followed by two successive PCR amplification steps. The paper's processing steps were these. Reads were demultiplexed and grouped by UMI with MIGEC, and clonotypes were assembled and quantified with MiTCR. To remove erroneous sequences, TCR cDNA sequences were retained only when supported by two or more reads. Downstream repertoire analysis used the tcR package, and clonotypes were matched across fractions by CDR3 nucleotide sequence plus V segment. VDJmatch was used to annotate antigen specificity against VDJdb, with one amino acid substitution in CDR3 allowed. One entry per CDR3 protein sequence results from the TCRdb reprocessing of the reads, with DNA left out. The V and J calls and clone size come from TCRdb's table, not from the authors' own analysis. The sample table records under 600,000 distinct CDR3 sequences. The top ten clonotypes cover about 1.5% of the sample.

The data derive from a study of T cells expressing NK-cell markers (dated by TCRdb to the early 2020s). The study in broad terms: Three sorted T-cell subsets (CD3+CD56+NKG2C+, CD3+CD56+NKG2C- and CD3+CD56-NKG2C+) from several donors had their TCR beta-chain repertoires profiled. Most of the eight sequenced donors were HCMV-seropositive and one was HCMV-seronegative. The eight sequenced donors were randomly selected healthy volunteers, three men and five women. The libraries were sequenced on Illumina HiSeq 2000/2500, MiSeq or NextSeq, producing 2 x 150 bp reads. Study-wide conclusions, independent of this receptor: Whether the expanded NKG2C-expressing T cell clones were specific for HCMV antigens was left unclear. For several donors, the dominant CD3+CD56+NKG2C+ clonotypes were among the top 10 CD8+ clonotypes and accounted for about 1.0-7.0% of CD8+ T cells. Those dominant clonotypes were again the most abundant among CD3+CD56-NKG2C+ cells in a handful of donors, at roughly 25-65%.

The CDR3 measures 15 amino acids from cysteine to phenylalanine. The entry carries no DNA sequence. The germline V gene (reference sequence) specifies LNHNV as CDR1 and YYDKDF as CDR2. To determine HCMV serostatus, a commercial ELISA kit was used to detect HCMV-specific IgG in serum. Peripheral blood mononuclear cells were isolated from blood by Ficoll density gradient centrifugation. The material sequenced was blood T cells: a sorted CD56 or NKG2C T cell subset, CD4+ or CD8+ T cells, or bulk PBMC T cells (not recorded which). Here the chain combines TRBV15 and TRBJ2-2. This clonotype was sampled from a woman between 50 and 59 years old in good health. Donor details come from another sample of the same person, matched by shared clones. CDR3 reads: CATSRDWRNTGELFF.